Shown below are 31 T cell receptor beta chains from a single sample sequenced in a study of vaccination effects on CD4 cells after COVID-19. Only in-frame clones appear in the TCRdb table, and some are missing; sequencing was by immunoSEQ multiplex PCR. The sample has approximately 70,000 clones; around 73% are singletons. Their cognate antigens are unknown. Scientists isolated CD4+ T cells after a roughly 10-day culture period ended. Participants received two doses of either the BNT162b2 or mRNA-1273 vaccine. Here the sequenced sample was CD4+ T cells from PBMCs cultured without peptide, taken after COVID-19 vaccination. These receptor sequences come from a human donor who received a COVID-19 vaccine.

The chain employs TRBV5-1 and TRBJ2-2; D might be TRBD2 (5 bases). The CDR3 spans 15 residues. V dropped 6 bases and J dropped 2 bases, with 14 bases sitting between them. The germline CDR1 and CDR2 sequences are SGHRS and YFSETQ. DNA for the CDR3: TGCGCCAGCACCTCCCGGGGAGAAAACACCGGGGAGCTGTTTTTT. It yields the protein CASTSRGENTGELFF.

The V gene is TRBV2, the J gene TRBJ1-3, with D unclear. CDR1 and CDR2 (germline): SNHLY, FYNNEI. The CDR3 runs to 16 residues. Trimming left V 3 bases short and J 4 bases short, with 16 bases between. The CDR3 DNA reads TGTGCCAGCAGTGAGGACCACCAAAGTTTCGGAAACACCATATATTTT. Translating gives CASSEDHQSFGNTIYF.

V is TRBV19 and J is TRBJ2-5; 8 bases are shared with TRBD1. Germline assignment: CDR1 LNHDA and CDR2 SQIVND (reference sequence). CDR3 length equals 12 residues. The V gene end was trimmed by 7 bases and the J gene end by 5 bases; junction bases not matched to a gene: 3. CDR3 DNA sequence: TGTGCCAGTAAAAACAGGGGGGAGACCCAGTACTTC. It translates to CASKNRGETQYF.

This clone was detected only once. This sequence joins TRBV10-1 and TRBJ2-3; the match to TRBD1 covers 12 bases. This CDR3 contains 15 residues. The trim removed 8 bases at V and 2 bases at J, leaving 5 bases unmatched. Per the germline V gene, CDR1 is WNHNN and CDR2 is SYGVQD (reference sequence). The CDR3 region is CASGPGQGATDTQYF. As DNA, the CDR3 is TGCGCCAGCGGACCGGGACAGGGGGCCACAGATACGCAGTATTTT.

The table lists this clone with a few counts. This rearrangement joins TRBV2 to TRBJ1-6; 9 bases line up with TRBD1. Germline assignment: CDR1 SNHLY and CDR2 FYNNEI. J was trimmed by 5 bases and V by 8 bases; bases with no gene match: 4. The CDR3 extends over 14 amino acids. The CDR3 sequence: CASFRDRDNSPLHF. CDR3 nucleotides: TGTGCCAGCTTCCGGGACAGGGATAATTCACCCCTCCACTTT.

The rearrangement uses TRBV18 and TRBJ1-1; D perhaps matches TRBD1 (6 bases). The ends were cut back, 3 bases at V and 4 bases at J, with 15 bases in the middle. Germline V gene data show CDR1 as KGHSH and CDR2 as LQKENI. The CDR3 loop spans 15 amino acids. The chain's CDR3 is CASSPQGQGVTEAFF. CDR3 coding DNA: TGTGCCAGCTCACCCCAGGGGCAGGGAGTCACTGAAGCTTTCTTT. Looking up the rest from reference TRBV18 and TRBJ1-1 gives the full variable domain: NAGVMQNPRHLVRRRGQEARLRCSPMKGHSHVYWYRQLPEEGLKFMVYLQKENIIDESGMPKERFSAEFPKEGPSILRIQQVVRGDSAAYFCASSPQGQGVTEAFFGQGTRLTVV.

This clone was recorded once. The chain joins TRBV18 to TRBJ1-5; tentatively, D is TRBD1 (6 bases). Germline values: CDR1 KGHSH, CDR2 LQKENI. The CDR3 consists of 17 residues. V lost 1 base and J lost 2, with 15 bases in between. CDR3 amino acids: CASSPLRLRQGNQPQHF. DNA for the CDR3: TGTGCCAGCTCACCACTACGACTAAGACAGGGCAATCAGCCCCAGCATTTT.

The chain employs TRBV20-1 and TRBJ1-4; 7 bases are a match to TRBD1. Germline lookup yields CDR1 DFQATT and CDR2 SNEGSKA (reference sequence). After removal of 3 bases from V and 5 bases from J, the junction contained 9 bases not matched to a gene. The CDR3 is 15 residues long. This CDR3 reads CSASFTGARNEKLFF. The CDR3 DNA follows: TGCAGTGCTAGTTTCACAGGGGCCCGGAATGAAAAACTGTTTTTT.

The V and J genes are TRBV18 and TRBJ2-3, with 7 nucleotides matching TRBD2. The CDR3 extends over 15 amino acids. From germline, CDR1 is KGHSH and CDR2 LQKENI. V was pared by 5 bases and J by 2 bases, with 7 bases of the junction left unmatched. As DNA, the CDR3 is TGTGCCAGCTCAACGGCAGCGGGATACACAGATACGCAGTATTTT. It encodes CASSTAAGYTDTQYF.

The chain is built from TRBV6-1 and TRBJ1-5, with D uncertain. The germline V gene encodes CDR1 MNHNS and CDR2 SASEGT. The CDR3 length is 15 residues. Trimming shortened V by 2 bases and J by 1 base, and 9 bases separated the two germline ends. CDR3 bases: TGTGCCAGCAGTGAATTCCCTTTAAGCAATCAGCCCCAGCATTTT. This codes for CASSEFPLSNQPQHF.

V and J are TRBV6-1 and TRBJ1-4, with 10 bases fitting TRBD1. In germline, CDR1 is MNHNS, CDR2 SASEGT. After removal of 3 bases from V and 15 bases from J, the junction contained 7 bases not matched to a gene. This CDR3 spans 13 amino acids. The CDR3 reads CASSETGQGVMFF. The CDR3 region has the DNA TGTGCCAGCAGTGAGACAGGACAGGGGGTAATGTTTTTT.

The rearrangement uses TRBV25-1 and TRBJ2-1; 8 bases align to TRBD2. CDR1 is MGHDK, CDR2 SYGVNS, per germline. CDR3 length: 16 amino acids. J was trimmed by 0 bases and V by 3 bases; bases with no gene match: 4. The DNA for the CDR3 is TGTGCCAGCAGTGACAGCGGGGGAAGCTCCTACAATGAGCAGTTCTTC. Residues: CASSDSGGSSYNEQFF.

This clone showed up just once. The chain has TRBV6-2 or TRBV6-3 and TRBJ2-7; D possibly corresponds to TRBD1 (6 bases). V lost 6 bases and J lost 4, with 16 bases in between. Germline V gene sequence: CDR1 MNHEY, CDR2 SVGEGT. The CDR3 runs to 14 residues. The DNA of the CDR3 is TGTGCCAGCAGCGCAAATTTCCAGGGGTACGAGCAGTACGTC. This encodes CASSANFQGYEQYV.

The J gene is TRBJ2-7, the V gene TRBV11-2; D is possibly TRBD1 (6 bases). Germline CDR1 SGHAT, CDR2 FQNNGV. Trimming removed 1 base at V and 7 bases at J, with 14 bases between. The CDR3 consists of 14 residues. CDR3 amino acids: CASSLGPGVGEQYV. CDR3 nucleotides: TGTGCCAGCAGCTTAGGGCCAGGGGTGGGGGAGCAGTACGTC.

The genes are TRBV4-3 and TRBJ1-4; TRBD1 agrees at 11 bases. CDR1 and CDR2 (germline): LGHNA, YSLEER. The J segment lost 7 bases and the V segment lost 6 bases, leaving 10 bases of the junction unmatched. This CDR3 comprises 16 residues. As DNA, the CDR3 is TGCGCCAGCAGTCGCCTACCCGGGACAGGGGGTGAAAAACTGTTTTTT. It specifies CASSRLPGTGGEKLFF.

The rearrangement links TRBV9 to TRBJ1-1; a possible D gene is TRBD1 (5 bases). V was clipped by 7 bases and J by 2 bases, with 15 bases between them. Germline V CDR1 and CDR2: SGDLS, YYNGEE. The CDR3 extends over 14 amino acids. In DNA form, the CDR3 reads TGTGCCAGCGATAGACTAGGGACCAACACTGAAGCTTTCTTT. Its translation: CASDRLGTNTEAFF.

This chain uses TRBV5-8 with TRBJ2-3; D is unclear. The CDR3 spans 15 residues. Trimming stripped 7 bases from V and 1 base from J, with 16 bases between. The germline V gene encodes CDR1 SGHTS and CDR2 YDEGEE. CDR3 sequence (DNA): TGTGCCAGCCCCAACTGGGGATCCCGCACAGATACGCAGTATTTT. Its translation: CASPNWGSRTDTQYF.

V usage is TRBV5-5 and J usage is TRBJ1-1; 8 bases map to TRBD1. J gave up 4 bases and V 0 bases, and 5 bases lay outside the gene matches. The CDR3 extends over 15 amino acids. In germline, CDR1 is SGHKS, CDR2 YYEKEE (reference sequence). The CDR3: CASSLGQGFGTEAFF. Here the CDR3 DNA reads TGTGCCAGCAGCTTGGGACAGGGGTTTGGCACTGAAGCTTTCTTT. Full variable domain (rest looked up from reference TRBV5-5 and TRBJ1-1): DAGVTQSPTHLIKTRGQQVTLRCSPISGHKSVSWYQQVLGQGPQFIFQYYEKEERGRGNFPDRFSARQFPNYSSELNVNALLLGDSALYLCASSLGQGFGTEAFFGQGTRLTVV.

The CDR3 sequence is CATSSRWGHETQYF. The CDR3 region has the DNA TGTGCCACCAGCTCCAGGTGGGGTCACGAGACCCAGTACTTC. The V and J genes are TRBV24-1 and TRBJ2-5; D gene uncertain. The CDR3 is made up of 14 amino acids. Between the trimmed V and J ends, which lost 7 bases and 5 bases, there was a span of 16 bases. Germline V CDR1 and CDR2: KGHDR, SFDVKD.

J is TRBJ1-1 and V is TRBV30; D unresolved. Germline CDR1 and CDR2: GTSNPN and SVGIG (reference sequence). This CDR3 contains 15 residues. V dropped 1 base and J dropped 5 bases, with 17 bases sitting between them. Written as DNA, the CDR3 is TGTGCCTGGAGTGCCACTCACGTGGGTCGGACTGAAGCTTTCTTT. Its translation: CAWSATHVGRTEAFF.

The chain employs TRBV3-1 (or the pseudogene TRBV3-2) and TRBJ1-6, with D uncertain. CDR3 length equals 14 residues. Trimming pared 1 base from V and 10 bases from J, leaving 11 bases between. Germline CDR1 and CDR2: LGHDT and YNNKEL (reference sequence). CDR3 sequence: CASSQGAGVSPLHF. CDR3 DNA: TGTGCCAGCAGCCAAGGGGCCGGGGTCTCACCCCTCCACTTT.

V usage is TRBV10-1 and J usage is TRBJ2-1, with no clear D. This CDR3 region has 15 residues. Trimming removed 2 bases from V and 4 bases from J, with 12 bases in between. Germline CDR1 and CDR2: WNHNN and SYGVQD (reference sequence). CDR3 nucleotides: TGCGCCAGCAGTGAGGATGGTAATGGGTACAATGAGCAGTTCTTC. Its protein product is CASSEDGNGYNEQFF.

The chain couples TRBV11-2 to TRBJ1-6; D gene ambiguous. Trimming pared 5 bases from V and 4 bases from J, leaving 6 bases between. This CDR3 comprises 13 residues. From germline, CDR1 is SGHAT and CDR2 FQNNGV. The CDR3 is CASSPGYNSPLHF. For the CDR3, the DNA is TGTGCCAGCAGCCCCGGGTATAATTCACCCCTCCACTTT.

The rearrangement joins TRBV25-1 to TRBJ1-3; D is ambiguous. Germline assignment: CDR1 MGHDK and CDR2 SYGVNS. The V end was cut by 9 bases, the J end by 4 bases, with 13 bases between. The length of the CDR3 is 13 residues. CDR3 residues: CASSMASGNTIYF. The CDR3, as DNA: TGTGCCAGTTCGATGGCATCAGGAAACACCATATATTTT.

This clone showed up just a few times. The CDR3 loop reads CASSSSGGRETQYF. DNA of the CDR3: TGCGCCAGCAGCTCCTCAGGAGGGCGAGAGACCCAGTACTTC. The V call is TRBV5-1, the J call TRBJ2-5; TRBD2 might be the D (6 bases). CDR1 and CDR2 (germline): SGHRS, YFSETQ. The CDR3 is 14 residues long. V was pared by 3 bases and J by 4 bases, with 13 bases between.

The J gene is TRBJ2-5, the V gene TRBV5-4, with 8 bases lining up with TRBD1. The germline CDR1 and CDR2 sequences are SGHNT and YYREEE (reference sequence). The length of the CDR3 is 13 residues. Trimming removed 4 bases from V and 2 bases from J; junction bases left unmatched: 1. The CDR3 coding sequence is TGTGCCAGCAGCCGGACAGGGCAAGAGACCCAGTACTTC. Residues: CASSRTGQETQYF.

This sequence joins TRBV7-3 and TRBJ2-1; D could derive from TRBD1 or TRBD2 (5 bases each). The germline V and J ends were trimmed by 1 base and 6 bases, with 10 bases remaining between them. CDR3 size: 14 residues. Per the germline V gene, CDR1 is SGHTA and CDR2 is FQGTGA. The CDR3 here is CASSLRGAGNEQFF. In DNA, the CDR3 is TGTGCCAGCAGCTTAAGAGGGGCAGGCAATGAGCAGTTCTTC.

This rearrangement joins TRBV21-1 to TRBJ1-5; TRBD1 reflects the table's D call only, with no check against the DNA. TRBV21-1 is classified as a pseudogene. The CDR3 has 21 residues. Here the CDR3 DNA reads TGTGCCAGCCGAATCTTGGACAGGGGGCATCTCGTAGCTTTGGCGGTAACGGATTGCCATTTT. Amino acids: CASRILDRGHLVALAVTDCHF.

This clone appeared a single time. The chain has TRBV6-5 and TRBJ2-3, with unresolved D. Trimming took off 1 base at V and 5 bases at J, with 13 bases between the two ends. Germline CDR1 is MNHEY and CDR2 is SVGAGI. The CDR3 is made up of 15 amino acids. Written as DNA, the CDR3 is TGTGCCAGCAGTTACTTCCGAGGAAGTGGAGATACGCAGTATTTT. Protein product: CASSYFRGSGDTQYF.

The CDR3 loop reads CASSMGGSNYGYTF. CDR3 bases: TGTGCCAGTAGCATGGGCGGATCTAACTATGGCTACACCTTC. V and J are TRBV2 and TRBJ1-2; D unresolved. There are 14 residues in the CDR3. The germline V gene encodes CDR1 SNHLY and CDR2 FYNNEI. The V gene lost 9 bases and the J gene lost 0 bases, with 14 bases spanning the gap. The full variable domain, completed using reference TRBV2 and TRBJ1-2, is EPEVTQTPSHQVTQMGQEVILRCVPISNHLYFYWYRQILGQKVEFLVSFYNNEISEKSEIFDDQFSVERPDGSNFTLKIRSTKLEDSAMYFCASSMGGSNYGYTFGSGTRLTVV.

The chain couples TRBV18 to TRBJ1-1; D not certain. Germline CDR1 reads KGHSH; CDR2 reads LQKENI. The ends were cut back, 4 bases at V and 7 bases at J, with 13 bases in the middle. CDR3 length: 13 residues. In DNA form, the CDR3 reads TGTGCCAGCTCACAGGTCGAGGGCTATGAAGCTTTCTTT. It codes for CASSQVEGYEAFF.